These T cell receptor beta chains were read from a single sample in a study of cytotoxic CD8 clonotypes in ibrutinib-treated CLL. The protocol was immunoSEQ multiplex PCR, while the TCRdb copy is restricted to in-frame clones and leaves out a portion. The sample comprises 13,000 to 15,000 clones, about 65% of which are singletons, and about 44% rests with the top ten. The source was PBMCs, collected before ibrutinib treatment. These receptors originate from a human donor with chronic lymphocytic leukemia. Each CDR3 is given with its conserved first and last residue. Each record gives: J gene, V gene, CDR3 protein.

TRBJ2-2 | TRBV19 | CASSTSTRHTGELFF
TRBJ2-1 | TRBV19 | CASSPNRGLPFF
TRBJ2-3 | TRBV2 | CASSQRPVTGNTDTQYF
TRBJ2-2 | TRBV27 | CASSRGPANGGANGELFF
TRBJ1-1 | TRBV25-1 | CASKGAMGTEAFF
TRBJ1-1 | TRBV30 | CAWATKRGLDTEAFF
TRBJ1-2 | TRBV10-2 | CASSEGTSVYGYTF
TRBJ1-4 | TRBV27 | CASSLTGITTNEKLFF
TRBJ2-5 | TRBV4-1 | CASSQRGGGRETQYF
TRBJ1-1 | TRBV5-4 | CASSLAPAGGWNTEAFF
TRBJ1-5 | TRBV10-2 | CASSLLGQGNQPQHF
TRBJ2-7 | TRBV5-4 | CASSSGDISYEQYF
TRBJ1-6 | TRBV4-1 | CASSQVDSSSSYNSPLHF
TRBJ1-1 | TRBV19 | CASSTAGALNTEAFF
TRBJ1-5 | TRBV15 | CATSRDPGAGQPQHF
TRBJ1-1 | TRBV7-9 | CASSLYGGTEAFF
TRBJ1-1 | TRBV10-3 | CAIRGSGFMNTEAFF
TRBJ2-3 | TRBV29-1 | CSVEVGGGDTQYF
TRBJ1-6 | TRBV5-1 | CASSLADRGQSPLHF
TRBJ1-1 | TRBV5-1 | CASSLVQGGAFF
TRBJ1-6 | TRBV19 | CASKDRDSYNSPLHF
TRBJ2-5 | TRBV7-9 | CASSLLGDRAYETQYF